Listed below are T cell receptor beta chains from one sample, sequenced in a study of shared clonotypes between healthy human individuals. Clones were read by immunoSEQ multiplex PCR, and TCRdb kept only the in-frame ones, dropping some. The table shows about 2.4 million clones, with roughly 93% occurring only once. The sample consisted of naive CD4+ T cells from PBMCs. The receptors were sampled from a man younger than 35 in good health. Some clones in this sample may be carry-over from other donors' samples. Both conserved end residues are part of each CDR3. Each record gives: clone size, V gene, D gene, J gene, CDR3 protein, CDR3 DNA. A D gene is named only where the DNA matches it firmly. Size values are once, few and many counts, or a class for expanded clones, and some rows have none.

size: -; V: TRBV5-1; D: -; J: TRBJ1-6; CDR3: CASSLSGRDSPLHF; DNA: TGCGCCAGCAGCTTGTCGGGCAGAGATTCACCCCTCCACTTT
size: once; V: TRBV19; D: -; J: TRBJ1-4; CDR3: CASSKLSQGLPEKLFF; DNA: TGTGCCAGTAGTAAGCTGAGTCAGGGGTTACCTGAAAAACTGTTTTTT
size: -; V: TRBV28; D: -; J: TRBJ2-1; CDR3: CASTPSEKGGNEQFF; DNA: TGTGCCAGCACCCCGTCAGAGAAAGGCGGCAATGAGCAGTTCTTC
size: -; V: TRBV27; D: TRBD1; J: TRBJ1-5; CDR3: CASSFQGQGYQPQHF; DNA: TGTGCCAGCAGTTTCCAAGGACAGGGTTATCAGCCCCAGCATTTT
size: -; V: TRBV2; D: -; J: TRBJ1-2; CDR3: CASRGGRLGYGYTF; DNA: TGTGCCAGCAGAGGTGGTAGGTTGGGCTATGGCTACACCTTC
size: -; V: TRBV27; D: TRBD2; J: TRBJ2-5; CDR3: CASSLSLTSGDPLAQYF; DNA: TGTGCCAGCAGTTTATCCCTGACTAGCGGGGATCCTTTGGCCCAGTACTTC
size: once; V: TRBV28; D: TRBD1; J: TRBJ1-2; CDR3: CASRLNFQGADGYTF; DNA: TGTGCCAGCAGATTAAACTTTCAGGGGGCCGATGGCTACACCTTC
size: once; V: TRBV5-1; D: -; J: TRBJ2-5; CDR3: CASSLEGRNQETQYF; DNA: TGCGCCAGCAGCTTGGAGGGGCGTAACCAAGAGACCCAGTACTTC
size: -; V: TRBV5-1; D: -; J: TRBJ2-7; CDR3: CASSFEDSYEQYF; DNA: TGCGCCAGCAGCTTTGAGGACTCCTACGAGCAGTACTTC
size: -; V: TRBV7-9; D: -; J: TRBJ2-5; CDR3: CASSFSVRDLGETQYF; DNA: TGTGCCAGCAGCTTCAGCGTCCGGGATTTAGGAGAGACCCAGTACTTC
size: -; V: TRBV6-5; D: TRBD2; J: TRBJ2-1; CDR3: CASSSRLAGYNEQFF; DNA: TGTGCCAGCAGTTCGCGACTAGCGGGGTACAATGAGCAGTTCTTC
size: -; V: TRBV12-5; D: -; J: TRBJ2-3; CDR3: CASGPGTDTQYF; DNA: TGTGCTAGTGGTCCCGGGACAGATACGCAGTATTTT
size: -; V: TRBV7-9; D: -; J: TRBJ2-7; CDR3: CASSLTRGYEQYF; DNA: TGTGCCAGCAGCTTGACAAGGGGCTACGAGCAGTACTTC
size: -; V: TRBV5-1; D: TRBD2; J: TRBJ2-1; CDR3: CASSSTGSGRGYNEQFF; DNA: TGCGCCAGCAGCTCCACTGGTAGCGGGAGGGGCTACAATGAGCAGTTCTTC
size: -; V: TRBV9; D: TRBD2; J: TRBJ2-1; CDR3: CASSVAPSTSGSNEQFF; DNA: TGTGCCAGCAGCGTAGCTCCATCGACTAGCGGGAGCAATGAGCAGTTCTTC
size: -; V: TRBV7-8; D: TRBD1; J: TRBJ1-5; CDR3: CASSSPGTGDQPQHF; DNA: TGTGCCAGCAGCTCCCCCGGGACAGGGGATCAGCCCCAGCATTTT
size: -; V: TRBV5-1; D: -; J: TRBJ2-1; CDR3: CASGDYNEQFF; DNA: TGCGCCAGCGGGGATTACAATGAGCAGTTCTTC
size: -; V: TRBV2; D: -; J: TRBJ2-7; CDR3: CASSKDGAYEQYF; DNA: TGTGCCAGCAGTAAAGACGGGGCCTACGAGCAGTACTTC
size: -; V: TRBV10-2; D: TRBD2; J: TRBJ2-3; CDR3: CASRRAGGTDTQYF; DNA: TGCGCCAGCAGGAGAGCGGGAGGGACGGATACGCAGTATTTT
size: few; V: TRBV5-1; D: -; J: TRBJ2-2; CDR3: CASSLDPNTGELFF; DNA: TGCGCCAGCAGCTTGGACCCGAACACCGGGGAGCTGTTTTTT
size: -; V: TRBV28; D: -; J: TRBJ1-6; CDR3: CATSSRWDANLYNSPLHF; DNA: TGTGCCACCAGTTCCCGGTGGGATGCCAACCTCTATAATTCACCCCTCCACTTT
size: -; V: TRBV11-2; D: TRBD1; J: TRBJ2-2; CDR3: CASSLTGQSTGELFF; DNA: TGTGCCAGCAGCTTAACGGGACAGTCCACCGGGGAGCTGTTTTTT
size: -; V: TRBV2; D: TRBD2; J: TRBJ2-1; CDR3: CATPGREGRSEQFF; DNA: TGTGCCACCCCAGGTCGGGAGGGCCGGAGTGAGCAGTTCTTC
size: -; V: TRBV28; D: -; J: TRBJ2-7; CDR3: CASSGSQYEQYF; DNA: TGTGCCAGCTCGGGGAGCCAGTACGAGCAGTACTTC
size: -; V: TRBV7-3; D: TRBD2; J: TRBJ2-3; CDR3: CASSLSPDKRGYTDTQYF; DNA: TGTGCCAGCAGCTTAAGCCCCGACAAGCGGGGGTACACAGATACGCAGTATTTT
size: -; V: TRBV18; D: -; J: TRBJ2-7; CDR3: CASSPGSSYEQYF; DNA: TGTGCCAGCTCACCGGGGAGCTCCTACGAGCAGTACTTC
size: -; V: TRBV20-1; D: -; J: TRBJ2-7; CDR3: CSAPGLDEQYF; DNA: TGCAGTGCTCCCGGTTTGGACGAGCAGTACTTC
size: -; V: TRBV28; D: -; J: TRBJ2-7; CDR3: CASSPGQNYEQYF; DNA: TGTGCCAGCAGTCCAGGACAGAACTACGAGCAGTACTTC
size: once; V: TRBV5-5; D: TRBD2; J: TRBJ2-5; CDR3: CASTKGTSGSPMETQYF; DNA: TGTGCCAGCACCAAGGGGACTAGCGGGAGTCCGATGGAGACCCAGTACTTC
size: -; V: TRBV5-1; D: TRBD1; J: TRBJ1-1; CDR3: CASSLAGQGNTEAFF; DNA: TGCGCCAGCAGCTTGGCCGGACAGGGGAACACTGAAGCTTTCTTT
size: -; V: TRBV5-1; D: -; J: TRBJ1-6; CDR3: CASSLRVIGISPLHF; DNA: TGCGCCAGCAGCTTGCGGGTAATTGGGATTTCACCCCTCCACTTT
size: -; V: TRBV5-1; D: -; J: TRBJ1-2; CDR3: CASSPSAGYGYTF; DNA: TGCGCCAGCAGCCCCTCCGCCGGCTATGGCTACACCTTC
size: -; V: TRBV5-5; D: -; J: TRBJ2-7; CDR3: CASSLGVFGSSYEQYF; DNA: TGTGCCAGCAGCTTGGGGGTCTTTGGGAGCTCCTACGAGCAGTACTTC
size: once; V: TRBV19; D: TRBD2; J: TRBJ2-1; CDR3: CASRGTSGTISYNEQFF; DNA: TGTGCCAGTAGGGGGACTAGCGGGACCATTTCCTACAATGAGCAGTTCTTC
size: -; V: TRBV29-1; D: -; J: TRBJ2-5; CDR3: CSVESGSGTQYF; DNA: TGCAGCGTTGAGTCGGGCTCGGGGACCCAGTACTTC
size: once; V: TRBV27; D: -; J: TRBJ2-3; CDR3: CASSLPRGTTDTQYF; DNA: TGTGCCAGCAGTTTACCCCGCGGGACCACAGATACGCAGTATTTT
size: -; V: TRBV28; D: -; J: TRBJ2-1; CDR3: CASIEWGGKSSYNEQFF; DNA: TGTGCCAGCATTGAATGGGGGGGCAAGAGCTCCTACAATGAGCAGTTCTTC
size: -; V: TRBV5-1; D: -; J: TRBJ2-2; CDR3: CASSLGTNTGELFF; DNA: TGCGCCAGCAGCTTAGGGACAAACACCGGGGAGCTGTTTTTT
size: -; V: TRBV4-3; D: TRBD1; J: TRBJ1-2; CDR3: CASSQVGQGNGYTF; DNA: TGCGCCAGCAGCCAAGTGGGACAGGGGAATGGCTACACCTTC
size: -; V: TRBV2; D: -; J: TRBJ2-7; CDR3: CASSAVRLVSYEQYF; DNA: TGTGCCAGCAGTGCCGTGAGACTGGTATCCTACGAGCAGTACTTC
size: -; V: TRBV5-1; D: -; J: TRBJ1-2; CDR3: CASSLLTQGDYGYTF; DNA: TGCGCCAGCAGCTTGTTGACGCAGGGAGACTATGGCTACACCTTC
size: -; V: TRBV7-8; D: -; J: TRBJ1-5; CDR3: CASSSPMEPQHF; DNA: TGTGCCAGCAGCTCCCCGATGGAGCCCCAGCATTTT
size: -; V: TRBV10-3; D: -; J: TRBJ2-7; CDR3: CAISARGTAGKAVEQYF; DNA: TGTGCCATCAGTGCGAGAGGAACGGCCGGGAAAGCCGTCGAGCAGTACTTC
size: once; V: TRBV2; D: -; J: TRBJ1-5; CDR3: CASSEAGPGQPQHF; DNA: TGTGCCAGCAGTGAAGCAGGCCCGGGTCAGCCCCAGCATTTT
size: -; V: TRBV5-1; D: -; J: TRBJ2-5; CDR3: CASRLSETQYF; DNA: TGCGCCAGCAGGCTGTCGGAGACCCAGTACTTC
size: -; V: TRBV19; D: -; J: TRBJ2-1; CDR3: CASSMLERPYNEQFF; DNA: TGTGCCAGTAGTATGTTGGAGAGGCCCTACAATGAGCAGTTCTTC
size: -; V: TRBV5-1; D: TRBD1; J: TRBJ2-5; CDR3: CASSQQTGAEETQYF; DNA: TGCGCCAGCAGCCAACAGACAGGGGCCGAAGAGACCCAGTACTTC
size: -; V: TRBV9; D: TRBD1; J: TRBJ1-1; CDR3: CASSPRDRVRADTEAFF; DNA: TGTGCCAGCAGCCCCCGGGACAGGGTACGTGCGGACACTGAAGCTTTCTTT
size: -; V: TRBV18; D: TRBD2; J: TRBJ2-7; CDR3: CASSPSLAGATNEQYF; DNA: TGTGCCAGCTCACCCAGTCTAGCGGGAGCGACCAACGAGCAGTACTTC